The T cell receptor (beta chain) described here comes from a study of T cell responses to AZD1222 COVID-19 vaccine. General study results and limits: Sampled repertoires all dated from after the peak T cell response. Donors skewed white British and female; clonal diversity was possibly underestimated. Spike regions recognized by vaccine-associated CD4 TCRs spanned the protein, led by 160-218 and 743-854. Unmutated variant regions are reportedly targeted by nearly half of spike-specific TCRs.

This CDR3 is built from 15 residues. V lost 6 bases and J lost 1, with 14 bases in between. The germline V gene has CDR1 MDHEN and CDR2 SYDVKM. A note on this clone: Its specificity is unknown.

Data came from immunoSEQ multiplex PCR; TCRdb stores just in-frame clones and leaves some out. The sample includes about 98,000 clones, roughly 83% seen only once; the top ten take 15% to 20%. This chain uses TRBV28 with TRBJ2-3; D is ambiguous. Sequenced material: peripheral blood, taken on day 0 of AZD1222 vaccination. This TCR derives from an adult in good health. The CDR3 nucleotides read TGTGCCAGCAGAACGGTGGTACGGGGCACAGATACGCAGTATTTT. Its protein is CASRTVVRGTDTQYF.